This entry concerns a single T cell receptor (beta chain). This clone was seen a handful of times. The specificity of this receptor is unknown. Base qualities are not provided; no much larger clone lies one nucleotide away. Library construction relied on the immunoSEQ multiplex PCR assay. The multiplex PCR relied on a mix of 60 forward primers for TCR Vbeta segments and 13 reverse primers for TCR Jbeta segments. A multiplex PCR assay on genomic DNA amplified the CDR3 region of rearranged TCR beta genes. Amplified TCR beta libraries were sequenced as 87-base-pair reads on the Illumina HiSeq System. The authors processed their data as follows. A later analysis counted about 80 million unique TCR beta chains across the 650 to 800 repertoires, and 10 million to 12 million of these chains were shared by at least two donors. Raw reads were error-corrected and collapsed into unique sequences by a nearest-neighbor algorithm in which closely related sequences were merged to remove PCR and sequencing errors. Alignment of CDR3 sequences to IMGT reference sequences was used to assign V, D and J gene segments. For a sequence to be retained, a match of at least six nucleotides was required to both a V gene segment and a J gene segment. A rearrangement was called productive if the CDR3 had no stop codons and remained in frame with V and J, and every other rearrangement was called non-productive. CDR3 was defined according to IMGT convention as the region running from the second conserved V-encoded cysteine to the conserved J-encoded phenylalanine. In an earlier analysis of more than 550 of the donors, sequences lacking an unambiguous match to a single V gene segment were excluded. An earlier analysis of several hundred of the donors called V segments functional above 56.7% productive rearrangements and segregating when the between-donor standard deviation exceeded 5%. A statistical classification framework was built for diagnosing cytomegalovirus status from the catalog of TCR beta chain sequences. A later analysis assigned V and J genes by comparing TCR nucleotide sequences with IMGT/GENE-DB human TR gene sequences. The TCRdist pipeline was used in a later analysis to assign CDR3 sequences and most-parsimonious VDJ recombination scenarios. In a later analysis, every TCR beta chain was defined by the combination of its CDR3 amino acid sequence and its V-gene family, and reads without a unique V-gene family were dropped. To address suspected cross-contamination and a sequencing artifact, a later analysis removed 592 highly shared, low-generation-probability nucleotide sequences. In a later analysis, a clonal expansion index for each public chain was calculated from normalized within-repertoire ranks of inferred template counts. Generation probabilities in a later analysis came from a VDJ recombination model fitted to out-of-frame rearrangements, and those results were checked against IGoR. In a later analysis, TCR-TCR, TCR-HLA and TCR-CMV co-occurrence was scored with hypergeometric tests, and a repertoire-size bias correction was applied to TCR pairs. To estimate false discovery rates, a later analysis permuted the HLA or CMV assignments 20 times. In a later analysis, co-occurring TCRs were grouped with DBSCAN, and TCRdist sequence similarity was added when clustering was performed within HLA-allele-positive subsets. Repertoires with fewer than 30,000 or more than 120,000 public chains were left out of co-occurrence clustering, as were about five repertoires with anomalous nucleotide sharing. In TCRdb, the immuneACCESS table is reduced to in-frame sequences with V and J assigned. These tables do not hold every clone; where another copy was compared, an unresolved V gene accounts for under half, and the others remain unexplained. V, J and clone size are taken as reported in that table, and D and trimming were inferred from the DNA itself. This sample has around 110,000 clones in its table, and roughly 72% of those were observed once. The ten largest make up 7.8% of the sample.

The cohort was made up of approximately 670 healthy bone marrow donors. All cohort members were sampled while nominally healthy, although unrecorded immune exposures were likely present. The donor tested CMV seronegative and was one of the 352 seronegative cohort members. Every donor gave a peripheral blood sample, and the peripheral blood mononuclear cells from that sample were used for TCR beta sequencing. The Qiagen DNeasy Blood Extraction Kit was used to extract genomic DNA from the blood cell samples. Counted from cysteine to phenylalanine, this CDR3 has 11 amino acids. Only the CDR3 portion is preserved as DNA: 33 bases, with reading frame beginning at the first base. The junction shows trimming of 3 bases on V and 7 bases on J, plus 4 bases between the germline ends. CDR1 SNHLY and CDR2 FYNNEI are derived from the germline V gene. The sample is drawn from a study of cytomegalovirus exposure and HLA in healthy donors (dated by TCRdb to 2017 to 2019). Regarding the study in general: In an earlier analysis of 587 of the donors, roughly 300 Gb of sequence data and 95 million to 130 million unique TCR beta sequences from some 170 million T cells were reported. An early release covering some 640 HLA-typed donors comprised about 320 gigabases of sequencing data and around 80 million unique TCR sequences. Of the roughly 400 genotyped donors, 70% to 90% were placed in the genetic ancestry cluster associated with self-reported Caucasian donors. The study was designed to test whether signatures of past pathogen exposure could be identified by cataloging public T cell receptors. Using immunosequencing, the study profiled T cell repertoires from around 670 subjects and related those repertoires to cytomegalovirus serostatus. In addition to the first cohort of about 650 subjects, a separate validation cohort of over 90 different subjects was used. To predict cytomegalovirus infection status, the study brought together high-throughput TCR immunosequencing, statistical association of individual TCRs with disease status, and machine learning. To study patterns of TCR occurrence, a later analysis re-analyzed previously published TCR beta repertoires from more than 550 donors and added high-resolution HLA genotyping. The later analysis used no new phenotypic data to find candidate immune exposures, relying instead on TCR beta sequences and their occurrence across donors. An earlier analysis of nearly 600 of the donors applied high-throughput TCR beta sequencing to assess whether each TCR beta V gene segment acted as functional or pseudogenic. Alongside the repertoire data, information on donor age, sex, ethnicity and CMV serostatus was compiled. In a later genetic analysis, genome-wide SNP genotypes for about three fifths of the 666 donors were used, and that subset was treated as a discovery cohort. All discovery cohort repertoires had been generated using a single sequencing platform. HLA typing included class I and class II loci at four-digit resolution. The number of donors typed differed by locus, with about 629-630 for A, B, C, DRB1 and DQB1, around 520 for DQA1, 606 for DPA1, and 400 to 490 for DPB1. Roughly 5 DR-DQ haplotypes were treated as single units for association and clustering because of strong linkage in the cohort. Among about 370 genotyped donors of the cohort, an average of approximately 240,000 unique TCR beta nucleotide sequences was sequenced per donor, of which about 18% were non-productive. General conclusions and limits of the study: In a later analysis, most CMV-associated TCR beta chains were found to appear HLA-restricted, with HLA associations seemingly driven largely by CMV exposure. A later genetic analysis associated a missense DCLRE1C variant with V-gene and J-gene trimming of TCR beta chains, and an independent cohort replicated the association. The study listed around 160 TCR beta chains as associated with cytomegalovirus. The 87-base-pair reads could not distinguish some IMGT-functional V segments, including TRBV6-2 and TRBV6-3, so those segments were excluded. In a later analysis, HLA-associated TCR beta chains were found to be more clonally expanded and to have lower generation probabilities than equally common non-associated chains. Three of the identified cytomegalovirus-associated TCR beta chains were confirmed in vitro to be specific for cytomegalovirus antigens. The only immune exposure information available for the cohort was CMV serostatus. In both the original and validation cohorts, the classifier was reported to diagnose cytomegalovirus status with high specificity and sensitivity. In a later analysis, several top co-occurrence clusters were reported to appear linked to parvovirus B19, influenza, CMV and Epstein-Barr virus. Fewer than 20 rarely observed V segments, including chromosome 9 orphons, were excluded from the earlier analysis of approximately 500 of the donors because counts were too low. Most TCR sequences were observed very rarely across donors, whereas some public TCRs were present in many individuals. Correlated functional status among segregating V segments might be attributable to linkage disequilibrium, but an unknown experimental factor could not be ruled out. The authors suggested that the approach could potentially be extended to other disease states and immunological phenotypes. In an earlier analysis of more than 450 of the donors, most TCR beta V segments were observed in productive rearrangements about 87% or about 30% of the time, broadly matching IMGT annotations. According to a later analysis, TCR association rates differed among HLA loci, with DRB1 alleles showing the most associated TCRs and HLA-C alleles showing the fewest. When HLA alleles, especially DR and DQ, strongly co-occurred, TCR associations were difficult to assign to individual alleles. Presence/absence analyses assumed roughly uniform sequencing depth across donors, an assumption that may not hold. A further reported finding was that TCR beta sequences accurately predicted the HLA-A and HLA-B alleles for most subjects in the first cohort. Specific HLA alleles were associated with around 18,000 TCR beta sequences at a false discovery rate of 0.05 in a later analysis. Compared with the roughly 710-donor mean, donors in an Asian-associated ancestry cluster had fewer N-insertions in productive TCRs, according to a later genetic analysis. Because HLA typing was unavailable for some donors at each locus, only the typed subset was used in association tests. This cohort had only TCR beta chains sequenced, and the lack of alpha or paired-chain data limited which features could be detected. The sequencing pipeline was judged likely to have produced a cluster of highly shared sequence variants as a technical artifact.

Sequences were obtained from PBMCs. The chain employs TRBV2 and TRBJ1-5; the D gene remains uncertain. The origin of this receptor is a man between 25 and 39 years old in good health and CMV-seronegative. The nucleotide sequence is TGTGCCAGCAGTGACGGGCAGCCCCAGCATTTT. Translated, it reads CASSDGQPQHF. Where the CDR3 stops, the reference TRBV2 and TRBJ1-5 genes take over; the full variable domain is EPEVTQTPSHQVTQMGQEVILRCVPISNHLYFYWYRQILGQKVEFLVSFYNNEISEKSEIFDDQFSVERPDGSNFTLKIRSTKLEDSAMYFCASSDGQPQHFGDGTRLSIL.